These 9 T cell receptor beta chains share one sample of origin, sequenced in a study of cytomegalovirus exposure and HLA in healthy donors. Clones were read by immunoSEQ multiplex PCR, and TCRdb kept only the in-frame ones, dropping some. This sample carries 250,000 to 400,000 clones, approximately 88% of them seen once, and the ten largest clones take roughly 0.96%. The specimen was PBMCs. The source is a man younger than 45 in good health and CMV-seronegative.

V gene TRBV5-8 combines with J gene TRBJ2-3; D may be TRBD2 (6 bases). Germline V gene lookup returns CDR1 SGHTS and CDR2 YDEGEE. Trimming removed 0 bases from V and 8 bases from J, with 10 bases in between. There are 13 residues in the CDR3. The CDR3 DNA follows: TGTGCCAGCAGCTTGGGGGGGGTCGTTACGCAGTATTTT. Its protein is CASSLGGVVTQYF. Based on the CDR3 plus reference TRBV5-8 and TRBJ2-3, the full variable domain is EAGVTQSPTHLIKTRGQQATLRCSPISGHTSVYWYQQALGLGLQFLLWYDEGEERNRGNFPPRFSGRQFPNYSSELNVNALELEDSALYLCASSLGGVVTQYFGPGTRLTVL.

V and J are TRBV18 and TRBJ1-4, with 8 bases aligning to TRBD1. Looked up from germline, CDR1 is KGHSH and CDR2 is LQKENI. The CDR3 loop spans 13 amino acids. Trimming took 3 bases from V and 6 from J; bases not matched to a gene: 0. The CDR3 loop reads CASSPTGDEKLFF. As DNA, the CDR3 is TGTGCCAGCTCACCGACAGGGGATGAAAAACTGTTTTTT.

The rearrangement uses TRBV9 and TRBJ2-5; 7 bases are shared with TRBD1. This CDR3 has 13 residues. Germline trimming cut 4 bases from V and 9 bases from J; bases unmatched to any gene: 9. Germline V CDR1 and CDR2: SGDLS, YYNGEE. The CDR3 loop reads CASSPHGQEPQYF. CDR3 coding DNA: TGTGCCAGCAGCCCCCACGGACAGGAGCCCCAGTACTTC.

This clone was seen once. The rearrangement uses TRBV11-2 and TRBJ2-1, with 8 bases fitting TRBD2. The V segment lost 1 base and the J segment 7 bases; nucleotides outside the gene matches: 9. The CDR3 extends over 16 amino acids. Germline CDR1 SGHAT, CDR2 FQNNGV. DNA for the CDR3: TGTGCCAGCAGCTTAGTAACGGGGGGGCCGTGGAATGAGCAGTTCTTC. It codes for CASSLVTGGPWNEQFF.

The table lists this clone with many counts. The chain is built from TRBV10-1 and TRBJ2-3, with TRBD2 identical over 7 bases. The CDR3 sequence is 14 residues long. The V and J ends lost 8 bases and 0 bases, in that order; junction bases with no gene match: 5. Per the germline V gene, CDR1 is WNHNN and CDR2 is SYGVQD (reference sequence). As DNA, the CDR3 is TGCGCCAGCGCGGGGGATCTTAGCACAGATACGCAGTATTTT. It codes for CASAGDLSTDTQYF.

V and J are TRBV5-1 and TRBJ2-1; D remains unclear. Deletions cut 7 bases from V and 7 bases from J, with 18 bases between. From germline, CDR1 is SGHRS and CDR2 YFSETQ. This CDR3 spans 14 amino acids. CDR3 bases: TGCGCCAGCTCCCCAGGCCTAATGTGGAATGAGCAGTTCTTC. Protein product: CASSPGLMWNEQFF.

V usage is TRBV7-2 and J usage is TRBJ2-7; D remains unclear. Germline CDR1 SGHTA, CDR2 FQGNSA. The CDR3 totals 12 residues. Trimming pared 2 bases from V and 4 bases from J, leaving 6 bases between. Here the CDR3 reads CASSLTVYEQYF. The CDR3 DNA sequence: TGTGCCAGCAGCTTAACGGTATACGAGCAGTACTTC.

This chain joins TRBV6-1 and TRBJ1-2; D ambiguous. The V gene's germline CDR1 is MNHNS and CDR2 SASEGT. Trimming removed 2 bases from V and 4 bases from J, with 11 bases in between. The CDR3 spans 14 residues. This chain's CDR3 is CASSELRGTYGYTF. In DNA, the CDR3 is TGTGCCAGCAGTGAATTGCGGGGTACCTATGGCTACACCTTC.

V and J are TRBV5-1 and TRBJ1-2; 8 bases are shared with TRBD1. Germline-derived CDR1 and CDR2 are SGHRS and YFSETQ. The CDR3 has 18 amino acids. Trimming at V came to 8 bases and at J to 8 bases, leaving 26 bases not matched to a gene. The CDR3 DNA reads as TGCGCCAGTACCCCTAACGACCCGGGACAGGTTCCTACGGGAGGCTACACCTTC. This gives the protein CASTPNDPGQVPTGGYTF.